The 25 T cell receptor beta chains given below trace back to one sample, sequenced in a study of radiotherapy plus CTLA-4 blockade in lung cancer. Data came from immunoSEQ multiplex PCR; TCRdb stores just in-frame clones and leaves some out. Here the sample spans roughly 110,000 clones, about 85% being singletons. The sequences come from peripheral blood, collected from a patient treated with radiotherapy plus ipilimumab. The receptors were gathered from a human donor with non-small cell lung cancer that progressed on radiotherapy plus ipilimumab. Some clones in this sample may be carry-over from other donors' samples.

The chain uses TRBV6-6 and TRBJ2-2; no definite D call. Germline CDR1 is MNHNY and CDR2 is SVGAGI (reference sequence). The CDR3 has 16 residues. The germline V and J ends were trimmed by 0 bases and 4 bases, with 12 bases remaining between them. DNA for the CDR3: TGTGCCAGCAGTTACTCGGTGCTCGTAAGCACCGGGGAGCTGTTTTTT. Translation gives CASSYSVLVSTGELFF.

Details on this clone: Other DNA variants within this sample encode the same CDR3. The chain has TRBV15 and TRBJ1-5, with TRBD1 as a possible D gene (5 bases). V dropped 8 bases and J dropped 4 bases, with 9 bases sitting between them. CDR1 is LNHNV and CDR2 is YYDKDF in the germline V gene (reference sequence). The CDR3 is 12 amino acids. The chain's CDR3 is CATSNRNQPQHF. In nucleotides, the CDR3 is TGTGCCACCTCAAACAGGAATCAGCCCCAGCATTTT.

V is TRBV6-5 and J is TRBJ1-1, with TRBD1 as a possible D gene (5 bases). The V end was cut by 6 bases, the J end by 6 bases, with 11 bases between. This CDR3 region has 12 residues. Germline V gene sequence: CDR1 MNHEY, CDR2 SVGAGI. For the CDR3, the DNA is TGTGCCAGCAGCCACAGGATGGCTGAAGCTTTCTTT. Translated, it gives CASSHRMAEAFF.

This clone has only a few counts. This chain joins TRBV7-2 and TRBJ1-6; a weak D match, TRBD1 (6 bases). CDR1 and CDR2 (germline): SGHTA, FQGNSA. The V gene lost 3 bases and the J gene lost 8 bases, with 14 bases spanning the gap. The CDR3 is 15 residues long. CDR3 bases: TGTGCCAGCAGCTTGCAACCAGGGGAGTATTCACCCCTCCACTTT. Translated: CASSLQPGEYSPLHF.

By sample fraction, this clone is medium-sized. CDR3 residues: CASSLLGTANTGELFF. The CDR3 nucleotides read TGTGCCAGCAGCTTATTAGGGACGGCGAACACCGGGGAGCTGTTTTTT. The V and J genes are TRBV7-2 and TRBJ2-2; TRBD1 or TRBD2 may be the D gene (5 bases each). The V and J ends lost 2 bases and 0 bases respectively, with 10 bases between them. The V gene's germline CDR1 is SGHTA and CDR2 FQGNSA. The CDR3 has 16 amino acids.

The gene calls are TRBV7-9 and TRBJ2-1; D uncertain. The CDR3 has 9 amino acids. Trimming took 3 bases from V and 12 from J, leaving 3 bases between them. Germline CDR1 is SEHNR and CDR2 is FQNEAQ (reference sequence). The CDR3 sequence is CASSLRQFF. DNA of the CDR3: TGTGCCAGCAGCTTGAGGCAGTTCTTC.

J is TRBJ2-5 and V is TRBV5-1; a possible D gene is TRBD2 (6 bases). Germline-derived CDR1 and CDR2 are SGHRS and YFSETQ. This CDR3 spans 14 amino acids. V gave up 0 bases and J gave up 7 bases, with 13 bases separating them. CDR3 in amino acids: CASSLDSGGGTQYF. CDR3 in DNA: TGCGCCAGCAGCTTGGATAGCGGTGGGGGGACCCAGTACTTC.

The V and J genes are TRBV7-2 and TRBJ2-7; 7 bases line up with TRBD2. J gave up 6 bases and V 4 bases, and 6 bases lay outside the gene matches. CDR3 size: 13 residues. Germline V gene lookup returns CDR1 SGHTA and CDR2 FQGNSA. The CDR3 region is CASSSRLAGEQYF. The CDR3 coding sequence is TGTGCCAGCAGCTCCCGACTAGCAGGCGAGCAGTACTTC.

This chain uses TRBV7-9 with TRBJ2-3, with D perhaps TRBD1 (5 bases). Trimming left V 3 bases short and J 4 bases short, with 8 bases between. Germline lookup yields CDR1 SEHNR and CDR2 FQNEAQ (reference sequence). The CDR3 loop spans 13 amino acids. The CDR3 spells CASSFWGSDTQYF. For the CDR3, the DNA is TGTGCCAGCAGCTTTTGGGGCTCAGATACGCAGTATTTT.

This clone was recorded only once. The V call is TRBV5-1, the J call TRBJ2-1; tentative D call: TRBD1 (7 bases). CDR1 SGHRS and CDR2 YFSETQ come from the germline V gene. The CDR3 totals 16 residues. V gave up 1 base and J gave up 8 bases, with 19 bases separating them. CDR3 loop: CASSLPLMEGADEQFF. CDR3 DNA: TGCGCCAGCAGCTTGCCCCTTATGGAGGGGGCGGATGAGCAGTTCTTC. Looking up the rest from reference TRBV5-1 and TRBJ2-1 gives the full variable domain: KAGVTQTPRYLIKTRGQQVTLSCSPISGHRSVSWYQQTPGQGLQFLFEYFSETQRNKGNFPGRFSGRQFSNSRSEMNVSTLELGDSALYLCASSLPLMEGADEQFFGPGTRLTVL.

The chain combines TRBV27 with TRBJ2-7; TRBD2 agrees at 9 bases. Per germline, CDR1 MNHEY and CDR2 SMNVEV (reference sequence). The length of the CDR3 is 15 residues. The V segment lost 1 base and the J segment 6 bases; nucleotides outside the gene matches: 7. CDR3 nucleotide sequence: TGTGCCAGCAGTTTATTGTCTAGCGGGACCCCCGAGCAGTACTTC. Translating gives CASSLLSSGTPEQYF.

In this sample, this clone turned up a few times. The chain links TRBV18 to TRBJ2-3; 11 positions match TRBD2. V dropped 6 bases and J dropped 6; count of bases not matched to a gene: 23. This CDR3 has 20 amino acids. Germline CDR1 reads KGHSH; CDR2 reads LQKENI. CDR3 sequence: CASSLLSASGGSPKVDTQYF. The CDR3 DNA reads as TGTGCCAGCTCGCTACTCTCCGCTAGCGGGGGGTCCCCCAAAGTGGATACGCAGTATTTT.

The chain is built from TRBV4-3 and TRBJ2-1; 10 positions agree with TRBD2. CDR1 and CDR2 (germline): LGHNA, YSLEER. The ends lost 5 bases at V and 2 bases at J; junction bases unmatched: 6. CDR3 size: 16 residues. The CDR3 reads CASSIQAGGPYNEQFF. In nucleotides, the CDR3 is TGCGCCAGCAGCATACAAGCGGGGGGGCCCTACAATGAGCAGTTCTTC.

The gene calls are TRBV4-1 and TRBJ1-2; the match to TRBD1 covers 9 bases. The CDR3 length is 13 residues. V lost 2 bases to trimming and J lost 6 bases; unmatched junction nucleotides: 1. Germline CDR1 is MGHRA and CDR2 is YSYEKL. The CDR3 loop is CASSQRQGDGYTF. The DNA of the CDR3 is TGCGCCAGCAGCCAAAGACAGGGGGATGGCTACACCTTC.

CDR3 in DNA: TGTGCCTGGAGTCTGGGTGTGAGGACTGAAGCTTTCTTT. The encoded protein is CAWSLGVRTEAFF. The rearrangement joins TRBV30 to TRBJ1-1; no reliable D call. CDR3 length: 13 residues. CDR1 GTSNPN and CDR2 SVGIG come from the germline V gene (reference sequence). V lost 2 bases and J lost 5, with 12 bases in between.

This clone was detected only once. This chain joins TRBV5-1 and TRBJ2-5; 9 nucleotides agree with TRBD1. Looked up from germline, CDR1 is SGHRS and CDR2 is YFSETQ. CDR3 size: 15 residues. V trimming: 1 base; J trimming: 5 bases; junction bases outside the gene matches: 6. CDR3 DNA sequence: TGCGCCAGCAGCTTGAGACAGGGGGTCATGGAGACCCAGTACTTC. Translation gives CASSLRQGVMETQYF.

There are a few counts of this clone. The rearrangement uses TRBV9 and TRBJ2-2; tentatively, D is TRBD1 or TRBD2 (7 bases each). V shed 4 bases and J shed 1 base, with 14 bases lying between them. Germline V gene lookup returns CDR1 SGDLS and CDR2 YYNGEE. The CDR3 totals 16 residues. CDR3 protein: CASSPQGGRNTGELFF. The CDR3 DNA reads TGTGCCAGCAGCCCCCAGGGGGGGCGGAACACCGGGGAGCTGTTTTTT.

A few counts support this clone. The junction does not match germline at one end; this may be a read error. The chain couples TRBV7-7 to TRBJ1-3, with D hard to call. The CDR3 is 13 residues long. The germline V gene encodes CDR1 SSHAT and CDR2 FNYEAQ (reference sequence). For the CDR3, the DNA is TGTGCTAGCAGCTTAGGACGAGAAAACACCATATATTTT. It translates to CASSLGRENTIYF.

V gene TRBV30 combines with J gene TRBJ1-4; D might be TRBD1 (5 bases). The V gene's germline CDR1 is GTSNPN and CDR2 SVGIG (reference sequence). V lost 5 bases and J lost 4, with 8 bases in between. The CDR3 has 12 amino acids. CDR3 region: CAWQGFNEKLFF. The CDR3, as DNA: TGTGCCTGGCAGGGTTTTAATGAAAAACTGTTTTTT. Full variable domain (missing parts from reference TRBV30 and TRBJ1-4): SQTIHQWPATLVQPVGSPLSLECTVEGTSNPNLYWYRQAAGRGLQLLFYSVGIGQISSEVPQNLSASRPQDRQFILSSKKLLLSDSGFYLCAWQGFNEKLFFGSGTQLSVL.

The gene calls are TRBV5-1 and TRBJ2-3; 12 positions agree with TRBD2. Per the germline V gene, CDR1 is SGHRS and CDR2 is YFSETQ. J was trimmed by 0 bases and V by 3 bases; bases with no gene match: 2. This CDR3 is built from 16 residues. CDR3 nucleotides: TGCGCCAGCAGCTACGGACTAGCGGGGAGCACAGATACGCAGTATTTT. Translating gives CASSYGLAGSTDTQYF.

This clone came up once. The chain recombines TRBV7-5 with TRBJ1-4; TRBD1 reflects the table's D call only, with no check against the DNA. TRBV7-5 is marked as a pseudogene. The CDR3 contains 17 residues. The CDR3 sequence is CVRSLPVADRDNEKLFF. In nucleotides, the CDR3 is TGTGTCAGAAGCTTGCCAGTGGCCGACAGGGACAATGAAAAACTGTTTTTT.

The rearrangement uses TRBV7-2 and TRBJ2-5; no firm D call. Trimming cost V 1 base and J 2 bases, with 8 bases left between them. The CDR3 runs 14 residues. CDR1 and CDR2 from the germline V gene are SGHTA and FQGNSA. CDR3 residues: CASSLVSSQETQYF. Here the CDR3 DNA reads TGTGCCAGCAGCTTAGTGTCAAGTCAAGAGACCCAGTACTTC.

This rearrangement joins TRBV11-2 to TRBJ1-1; tentatively, D is TRBD1 (6 bases). Germline values: CDR1 SGHAT, CDR2 FQNNGV. With 3 bases removed from V and 5 bases from J, the gap between germline ends came to 13 bases. The CDR3 is 14 residues long. The CDR3 here is CASSFVGGWTEAFF. Written as DNA, the CDR3 is TGTGCCAGCAGCTTCGTAGGGGGTTGGACTGAAGCTTTCTTT.

V gene TRBV7-2 combines with J gene TRBJ2-1; D ambiguous. Trimming took off 0 bases at V and 2 bases at J, with 2 bases between the two ends. CDR1 is SGHTA, CDR2 FQGNSA, per germline. This CDR3 is 13 amino acids long. The CDR3 nucleotides are TGTGCCAGCAGCTTAGCAACCTACAATGAGCAGTTCTTC. Translated: CASSLATYNEQFF. The whole variable domain, filled in from reference TRBV7-2 and TRBJ2-1, reads GAGVSQSPSNKVTEKGKDVELRCDPISGHTALYWYRQSLGQGLEFLIYFQGNSAPDKSGLPSDRFSAERTGGSVSTLTIQRTQQEDSAVYLCASSLATYNEQFFGPGTRLTVL.

The rearrangement uses TRBV5-8 and TRBJ1-4; no clear D. Germline assignment: CDR1 SGHTS and CDR2 YDEGEE. Between the trimmed V and J ends, which lost 5 bases and 8 bases, there was a span of 19 bases. The CDR3 runs to 15 residues. DNA for the CDR3: TGTGCCAGCAGTGACGTAAACCCGAAAGGGGAAAAACTGTTTTTT. Amino acids: CASSDVNPKGEKLFF.